A selection of T cell receptor beta chains follows, all from one sample in a study of technical replicates of blood from a few donors. The repertoire was sequenced with immunoSEQ multiplex PCR; TCRdb's copy has only in-frame clones and lacks some. The sample carries tens of thousands of clones, just under 95% recorded once. Input material: T cells isolated from PBMCs. The receptors originated from a human donor in good health. Each CDR3 is given with its conserved first and last residue. Each record gives: J gene, D gene, V gene, clone size, CDR3 protein, CDR3 DNA. D genes are given only for firm matches. Some rows mark clone size as missing; the rest say once, few, many or name a class of expanded clone.

j_call: TRBJ2-7
d_call: TRBD2
v_call: TRBV9
clone_size: -
cdr3_aa: CASSEGLAYEQYF
cdr3_nt: TGTGCCAGCAGCGAGGGACTAGCCTACGAGCAGTACTTC

j_call: TRBJ2-2
d_call: -
v_call: TRBV7-6
clone_size: -
cdr3_aa: CASSLGQVNTGELFF
cdr3_nt: TGTGCCAGCAGCCTGGGACAAGTGAACACCGGGGAGCTGTTTTTT

j_call: TRBJ1-1
d_call: -
v_call: TRBV25-1
clone_size: -
cdr3_aa: CASSEGGWGANTEAFF
cdr3_nt: TGTGCCAGCAGTGAGGGGGGATGGGGCGCGAACACTGAAGCTTTCTTT

j_call: TRBJ2-7
d_call: -
v_call: TRBV5-6
clone_size: -
cdr3_aa: CASSLVYKQYF
cdr3_nt: TGTGCCAGCAGCTTGGTCTATAAGCAGTACTTC

j_call: TRBJ2-3
d_call: -
v_call: TRBV9
clone_size: once
cdr3_aa: CASSVEGFGDTQYF
cdr3_nt: TGTGCCAGCAGCGTAGAAGGCTTCGGGGATACGCAGTATTTT

j_call: TRBJ2-1
d_call: TRBD1
v_call: TRBV5-1
clone_size: -
cdr3_aa: CASSLDVGQGVAYNEQFF
cdr3_nt: TGCGCCAGCAGCCTGGACGTAGGACAGGGGGTTGCCTACAATGAGCAGTTCTTC

j_call: TRBJ2-6
d_call: -
v_call: TRBV28
clone_size: -
cdr3_aa: CASSWGNNRVVLTF
cdr3_nt: TGTGCCAGCAGTTGGGGGAATAACAGGGTCGTCCTGACTTTC

j_call: TRBJ2-1
d_call: -
v_call: TRBV7-3
clone_size: -
cdr3_aa: CASSLQTSSFNEQFF
cdr3_nt: TGTGCCAGCAGCTTACAAACCTCTAGCTTCAATGAGCAGTTCTTC

j_call: TRBJ1-1
d_call: TRBD1
v_call: TRBV6-4
clone_size: -
cdr3_aa: CASRNRTGSNTEAFF
cdr3_nt: TGTGCCAGCAGGAACAGGACAGGGTCCAACACTGAAGCTTTCTTT

j_call: TRBJ2-5
d_call: TRBD2
v_call: TRBV7-9
clone_size: -
cdr3_aa: CASDPLAKKETQYF
cdr3_nt: TGTGCCAGTGACCCACTAGCGAAGAAAGAGACCCAGTACTTC

j_call: TRBJ1-5
d_call: -
v_call: TRBV7-2
clone_size: once
cdr3_aa: CASEAPNQPQHF
cdr3_nt: TGTGCCAGCGAAGCTCCCAATCAGCCCCAGCATTTT

j_call: TRBJ2-7
d_call: -
v_call: TRBV2
clone_size: -
cdr3_aa: CASKVSGHYSSYEQYF
cdr3_nt: TGTGCCAGCAAAGTTTCAGGGCATTATAGCTCCTACGAGCAGTACTTC

j_call: TRBJ1-1
d_call: TRBD1
v_call: TRBV5-1
clone_size: -
cdr3_aa: CASSIVGQGPLASKNTEAFF
cdr3_nt: TGCGCCAGCAGTATAGTGGGACAGGGCCCACTTGCTAGTAAGAACACTGAAGCTTTCTTT

j_call: TRBJ1-1
d_call: -
v_call: TRBV11-3
clone_size: -
cdr3_aa: CASSLDSSGPEAFF
cdr3_nt: TGTGCCAGCAGCTTAGATTCGTCTGGGCCTGAAGCTTTCTTT

j_call: TRBJ1-1
d_call: TRBD1
v_call: TRBV19
clone_size: few
cdr3_aa: CASTWTGMMNTEAFF
cdr3_nt: TGTGCCAGTACCTGGACAGGAATGATGAACACTGAAGCTTTCTTT

j_call: TRBJ2-5
d_call: -
v_call: TRBV19
clone_size: -
cdr3_aa: CASSISGGFSGETQYF
cdr3_nt: TGTGCCAGTAGTATTTCCGGAGGATTTTCGGGAGAGACCCAGTACTTC

j_call: TRBJ2-7
d_call: -
v_call: TRBV10-2
clone_size: -
cdr3_aa: CASQEADSGYEQYF
cdr3_nt: TGCGCCAGCCAAGAGGCGGATAGCGGTTACGAGCAGTACTTC

j_call: TRBJ2-1
d_call: -
v_call: TRBV2
clone_size: -
cdr3_aa: CASSDRAYNEQFF
cdr3_nt: TGTGCCAGCAGTGATAGAGCGTACAATGAGCAGTTCTTC

j_call: TRBJ1-2
d_call: TRBD1
v_call: TRBV5-1
clone_size: -
cdr3_aa: CATSLGTDYGYTF
cdr3_nt: TGCGCCACCTCCCTTGGGACAGACTATGGCTACACCTTC

j_call: TRBJ1-2
d_call: -
v_call: TRBV5-4
clone_size: -
cdr3_aa: CASSLGPGYTF
cdr3_nt: TGTGCCAGCAGCTTGGGGCCCGGCTACACCTTC

j_call: TRBJ2-1
d_call: TRBD2
v_call: TRBV29-1
clone_size: -
cdr3_aa: CSVEYGTSGLSYNEQFF
cdr3_nt: TGCAGCGTTGAGTACGGGACTAGCGGGCTCTCCTACAATGAGCAGTTCTTC

j_call: TRBJ2-1
d_call: -
v_call: TRBV7-9
clone_size: -
cdr3_aa: CASSSPLASGSYNEQFF
cdr3_nt: TGTGCCAGCAGCTCCCCCCTAGCAAGCGGCTCCTACAATGAGCAGTTCTTC

j_call: TRBJ2-1
d_call: -
v_call: TRBV19
clone_size: -
cdr3_aa: CASSIPGSNEQFF
cdr3_nt: TGTGCCAGTAGTATACCGGGAAGCAATGAGCAGTTCTTC

j_call: TRBJ1-1
d_call: -
v_call: TRBV9
clone_size: -
cdr3_aa: CASSPYMNTEAFF
cdr3_nt: TGTGCCAGCAGCCCTTACATGAACACTGAAGCTTTCTTT

j_call: TRBJ2-7
d_call: TRBD2
v_call: TRBV9
clone_size: -
cdr3_aa: CASSLGLADSYEQYF
cdr3_nt: TGTGCCAGCAGCTTGGGACTAGCGGATTCCTACGAGCAGTACTTC

j_call: TRBJ2-1
d_call: TRBD1
v_call: TRBV6-5
clone_size: -
cdr3_aa: CASSLDRGRLNEQFF
cdr3_nt: TGTGCCAGCAGTCTCGACAGGGGGCGACTGAATGAGCAGTTCTTC

j_call: TRBJ2-1
d_call: TRBD2
v_call: TRBV5-8
clone_size: -
cdr3_aa: CASSPGTSGSSYNEQFF
cdr3_nt: TGTGCCAGCAGCCCGGGGACTAGCGGGAGCTCCTACAATGAGCAGTTCTTC